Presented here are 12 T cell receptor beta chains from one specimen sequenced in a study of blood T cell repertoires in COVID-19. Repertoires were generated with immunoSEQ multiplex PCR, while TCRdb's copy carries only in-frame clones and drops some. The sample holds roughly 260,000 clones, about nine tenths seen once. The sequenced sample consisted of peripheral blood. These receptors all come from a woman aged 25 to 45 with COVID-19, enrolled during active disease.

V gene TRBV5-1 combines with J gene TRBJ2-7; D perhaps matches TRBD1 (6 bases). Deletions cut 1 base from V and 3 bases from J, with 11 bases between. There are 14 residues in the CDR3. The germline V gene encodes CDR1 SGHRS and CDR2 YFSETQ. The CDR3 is CASSLTGTLYEQYF. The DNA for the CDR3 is TGCGCCAGCAGCTTGACCGGGACACTCTACGAGCAGTACTTC.

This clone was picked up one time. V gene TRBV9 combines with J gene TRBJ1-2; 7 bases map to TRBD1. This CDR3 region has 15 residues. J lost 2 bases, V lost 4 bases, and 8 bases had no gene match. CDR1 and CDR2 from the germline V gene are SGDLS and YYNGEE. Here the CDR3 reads CASSPRQGQNYGYTF. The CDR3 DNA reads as TGTGCCAGCAGCCCCCGACAGGGCCAAAACTATGGCTACACCTTC.

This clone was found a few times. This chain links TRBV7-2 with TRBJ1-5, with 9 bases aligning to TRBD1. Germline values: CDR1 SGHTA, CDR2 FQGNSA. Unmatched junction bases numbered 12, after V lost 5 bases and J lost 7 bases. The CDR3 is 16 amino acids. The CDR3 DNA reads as TGTGCCAGCAGCCCCAGGGCGGGACAGGGTCACCAGCCCCAGCATTTT. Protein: CASSPRAGQGHQPQHF.

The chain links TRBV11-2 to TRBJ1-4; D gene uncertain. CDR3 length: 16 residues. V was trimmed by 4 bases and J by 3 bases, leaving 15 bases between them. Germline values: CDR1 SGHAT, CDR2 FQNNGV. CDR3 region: CASSSRWEKANEKLFF. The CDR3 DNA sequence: TGTGCCAGCAGCTCACGATGGGAGAAGGCTAATGAAAAACTGTTTTTT.

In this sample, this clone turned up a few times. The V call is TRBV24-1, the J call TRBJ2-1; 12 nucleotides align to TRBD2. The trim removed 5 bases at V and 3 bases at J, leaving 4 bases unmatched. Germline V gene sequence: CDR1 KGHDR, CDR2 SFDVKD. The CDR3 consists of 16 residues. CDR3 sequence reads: CATSALAGGDYNEQFF. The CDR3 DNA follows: TGTGCCACCAGTGCTCTAGCGGGAGGGGACTACAATGAGCAGTTCTTC.

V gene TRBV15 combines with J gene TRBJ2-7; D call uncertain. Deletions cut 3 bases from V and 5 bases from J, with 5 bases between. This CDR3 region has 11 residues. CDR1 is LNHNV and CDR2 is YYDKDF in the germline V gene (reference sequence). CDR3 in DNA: TGTGCCACCAGCAGCGACAACGAGCAGTACTTC. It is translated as CATSSDNEQYF.

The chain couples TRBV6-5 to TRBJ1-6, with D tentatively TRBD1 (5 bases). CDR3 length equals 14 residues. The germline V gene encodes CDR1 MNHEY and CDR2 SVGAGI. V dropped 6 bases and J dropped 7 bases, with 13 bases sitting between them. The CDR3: CASSQGRGNSPLHF. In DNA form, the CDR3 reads TGTGCCAGCAGCCAAGGACGGGGGAATTCACCCCTCCACTTT.

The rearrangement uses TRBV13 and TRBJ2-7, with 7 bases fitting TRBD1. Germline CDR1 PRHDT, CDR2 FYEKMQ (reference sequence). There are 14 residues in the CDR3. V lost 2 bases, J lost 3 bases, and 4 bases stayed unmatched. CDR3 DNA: TGTGCCAGCAGCTTACAACAGGGGAGCTACGAGCAGTACTTC. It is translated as CASSLQQGSYEQYF.

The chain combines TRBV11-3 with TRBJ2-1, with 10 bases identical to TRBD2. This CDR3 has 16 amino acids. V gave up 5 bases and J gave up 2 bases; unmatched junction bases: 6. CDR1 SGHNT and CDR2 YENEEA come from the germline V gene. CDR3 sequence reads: CASSRRTSGTYNEQFF. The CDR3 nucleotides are TGTGCCAGCAGCCGCCGGACTAGCGGCACCTACAATGAGCAGTTCTTC.

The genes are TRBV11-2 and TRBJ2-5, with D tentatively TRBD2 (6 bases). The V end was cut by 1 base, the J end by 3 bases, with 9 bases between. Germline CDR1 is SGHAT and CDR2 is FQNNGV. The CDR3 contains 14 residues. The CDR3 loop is CASSLGTGEETQYF. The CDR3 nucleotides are TGTGCCAGCAGCTTAGGAACGGGAGAAGAGACCCAGTACTTC.

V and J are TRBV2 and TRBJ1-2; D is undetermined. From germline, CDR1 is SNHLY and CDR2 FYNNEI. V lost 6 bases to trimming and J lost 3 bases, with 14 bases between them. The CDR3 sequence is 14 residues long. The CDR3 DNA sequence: TGTGCCAGCAGGCACACGGAGGTGTACTATGGCTACACCTTC. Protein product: CASRHTEVYYGYTF.

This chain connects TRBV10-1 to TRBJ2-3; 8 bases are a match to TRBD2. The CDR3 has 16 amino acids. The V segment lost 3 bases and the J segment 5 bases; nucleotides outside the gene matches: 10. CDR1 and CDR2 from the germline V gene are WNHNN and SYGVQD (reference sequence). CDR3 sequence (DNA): TGCGCCAGCAGTGATTCTGCGGGAGGACCGCGAGATACGCAGTATTTT. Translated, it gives CASSDSAGGPRDTQYF.